Presented here are 18 T cell receptor beta chains from one specimen sequenced in a study of blood T cell repertoires in COVID-19. Libraries were prepared by immunoSEQ multiplex PCR; TCRdb keeps only in-frame clonotypes and omits some of them. This sample yields roughly 150,000 clones, of which approximately 80% are seen a single time; about a tenth belongs to the top ten. Input material: peripheral blood. The receptor source for this set is a man aged 60 to 69 who had recovered from COVID-19.

The chain carries TRBV28 and TRBJ1-2; a weak D match, TRBD1 (6 bases). The CDR3 has 15 amino acids. Germline V gives CDR1 MDHEN, CDR2 SYDVKM. V was clipped by 9 bases and J by 2 bases, with 19 bases between them. The DNA for the CDR3 is TGTGCCAGTCGAATAGGGGGGGCTGCGAACTATGGCTACACCTTC. Its protein is CASRIGGAANYGYTF.

The chain combines TRBV7-6 with TRBJ2-1, with TRBD2 matching over 12 bases. The CDR3 has 15 amino acids. The V gene's germline CDR1 is SGHVS and CDR2 FNYEAQ. The V segment lost 5 bases and the J segment 8 bases; nucleotides outside the gene matches: 7. CDR3 nucleotides: TGTGCCAGCAGCGGCCCTAGCGGGGGGGCCGATGAGCAGTTCTTC. It codes for CASSGPSGGADEQFF.

This chain connects TRBV9 to TRBJ1-6; the match to TRBD1 covers 8 bases. This CDR3 has 14 residues. Germline assignment: CDR1 SGDLS and CDR2 YYNGEE. Unmatched junction bases numbered 1, after V lost 2 bases and J lost 6 bases. The CDR3: CASSVGQVNSPLHF. The CDR3 coding sequence is TGTGCCAGCAGCGTGGGACAGGTTAATTCACCCCTCCACTTT.

The chain uses TRBV14 and TRBJ2-2; a possible D gene is TRBD2 (7 bases). CDR1 is SGHDN, CDR2 FVKESK, per germline. This CDR3 comprises 18 residues. Trimming took 0 bases from V and 0 from J, leaving 14 bases between them. CDR3 DNA sequence: TGTGCCAGCAGCCAAGAATTAGGGCGGGGGCCGAACACCGGGGAGCTGTTTTTT. Translating gives CASSQELGRGPNTGELFF.

The chain has TRBV5-6 and TRBJ1-2, with 7 positions matching TRBD1. CDR1 and CDR2 from the germline V gene are SGHDT and YYEEEE. This CDR3 has 13 amino acids. The V segment lost 4 bases and the J segment 4 bases; nucleotides outside the gene matches: 4. CDR3 sequence: CASSRDSSYGYTF. The CDR3 nucleotides are TGTGCCAGCAGCCGGGACAGCAGCTATGGCTACACCTTC.

The gene calls are TRBV2 and TRBJ1-2; the D gene is possibly TRBD1 (5 bases). The germline CDR1 and CDR2 sequences are SNHLY and FYNNEI. With 5 bases removed from V and 2 bases from J, the gap between germline ends came to 15 bases. The CDR3 is 15 amino acids. The CDR3 DNA sequence: TGTGCCAGCAGTCCTTCGCAAGACAGCAACTATGGCTACACCTTC. It is translated as CASSPSQDSNYGYTF.

The chain is built from TRBV11-2 and TRBJ2-7; 7 bases fit TRBD1. In germline, CDR1 is SGHAT, CDR2 FQNNGV. The CDR3 covers 13 residues. The junction had 9 bases not matched to a gene; V was cut back by 5 bases and J by 8 bases. CDR3 coding DNA: TGTGCCAGCAGCCCTAGGGGGCCGGCGAAGCAGTACTTC. It translates to CASSPRGPAKQYF.

This chain joins TRBV6-6 and TRBJ1-1, with D uncertain. Trimming pared 7 bases from V and 0 bases from J, leaving 15 bases between. The germline gives CDR1 MNHNY, CDR2 SVGAGI (reference sequence). The CDR3 length is 15 residues. This CDR3 reads CASNWLGVLNTEAFF. The DNA for the CDR3 is TGTGCCAGCAATTGGCTGGGAGTTCTGAACACTGAAGCTTTCTTT.

The J gene is TRBJ1-1, the V gene TRBV5-1; D is possibly TRBD1 (5 bases). The CDR3 totals 17 residues. V was pared by 2 bases and J by 0 bases, with 17 bases between. CDR1 and CDR2 from the germline V gene are SGHRS and YFSETQ. The CDR3 sequence: CASSLSAGLTLNTEAFF. The CDR3 bases are TGCGCCAGCAGCTTATCGGCAGGGCTGACATTGAACACTGAAGCTTTCTTT.

This chain connects TRBV5-1 to TRBJ1-6, with TRBD1 as a possible D gene (6 bases). V was shortened by 4 bases and J by 5 bases, with 10 bases between the two germline ends. Germline V gene data show CDR1 as SGHRS and CDR2 as YFSETQ. There are 14 residues in the CDR3. The CDR3 here is CASSGGEDNSPLHF. CDR3 sequence (DNA): TGCGCCAGCAGCGGGGGCGAGGATAATTCACCCCTCCACTTT.

The chain carries TRBV24-1 and TRBJ1-4; 7 positions match TRBD1. Germline V lookup: CDR1 KGHDR, CDR2 SFDVKD. The CDR3 runs to 16 residues. The trim removed 2 bases at V and 9 bases at J, leaving 11 bases unmatched. The CDR3 loop reads CATSDSRQGDVKKLFF. The DNA of the CDR3 is TGTGCCACCAGTGATTCCCGACAGGGCGATGTTAAAAAACTGTTTTTT.

As regards this clone: Germline and junction disagree at one end, which may indicate a read error. The chain carries TRBV5-1 and TRBJ1-1, with TRBD1 matching 7 bases. The CDR3 is 13 residues long. Per germline, CDR1 SGHRS and CDR2 YFSETQ. CDR3: CASSSQGNAEAFF. For the CDR3, the DNA is TGCGCCAGCAGCTCACAGGGGAACGCTGAAGCTTTCTTT.

The chain has TRBV6-1 and TRBJ1-3; D call uncertain. V shed 2 bases and J shed 1 base, with 15 bases lying between them. The V gene's germline CDR1 is MNHNS and CDR2 SASEGT. The CDR3 runs to 17 residues. CDR3 loop: CASSESIGVGSGNTIYF. CDR3 nucleotides: TGTGCCAGCAGTGAATCGATTGGAGTAGGTTCTGGAAACACCATATATTTT.

The chain joins TRBV28 to TRBJ2-5, with 9 bases identical to TRBD1. Looked up from germline, CDR1 is MDHEN and CDR2 is SYDVKM. CDR3 length: 16 residues. Trimming cost V 5 bases and J 4 bases; bases outside gene matches: 11. The CDR3 coding sequence is TGTGCCAGCAGTACCCCGACAGGGGGTAGAGGAGAGACCCAGTACTTC. Protein: CASSTPTGGRGETQYF.

The chain joins TRBV7-8 to TRBJ2-5, with 7 bases matching TRBD1. The trim removed 4 bases at V and 5 bases at J, leaving 7 bases unmatched. Germline CDR1 and CDR2: SGHVS and FQNEAQ. The CDR3 consists of 14 residues. Here the CDR3 DNA reads TGTGCCAGCAGCTCCCGGACAGGTGGGGAGACCCAGTACTTC. Protein product: CASSSRTGGETQYF.

This sequence joins TRBV28 and TRBJ2-2; D is perhaps TRBD2 (6 bases). This CDR3 contains 14 residues. V was trimmed by 6 bases and J by 5 bases, leaving 13 bases between them. In germline, CDR1 is MDHEN, CDR2 SYDVKM. The CDR3 nucleotides are TGTGCCAGCAGATGGGGAGGAAGGACCGGGGAGCTGTTTTTT. Protein sequence: CASRWGGRTGELFF. The full variable domain, completed using reference TRBV28 and TRBJ2-2, is DVKVTQSSRYLVKRTGEKVFLECVQDMDHENMFWYRQDPGLGLRLIYFSYDVKMKEKGDIPEGYSVSREKKERFSLILESASTNQTSMYLCASRWGGRTGELFFGEGSRLTVL.

The rearrangement joins TRBV5-1 to TRBJ2-2; D may be TRBD2 (6 bases). Germline CDR1 SGHRS, CDR2 YFSETQ. The V end was cut by 1 base, the J end by 7 bases, with 11 bases between. This CDR3 is built from 14 residues. This chain's CDR3 is CASSLQGGNGELFF. As DNA, the CDR3 is TGCGCCAGCAGCTTGCAGGGCGGGAACGGGGAGCTGTTTTTT.

V usage is TRBV7-2 and J usage is TRBJ1-1; D not resolved. CDR1 SGHTA and CDR2 FQGNSA come from the germline V gene. V gave up 0 bases and J gave up 10 bases, with 12 bases separating them. CDR3 length equals 13 residues. The DNA for the CDR3 is TGTGCCAGCAGCTTAGCGGAGGTCGGAGGAGCTTTCTTT. This codes for CASSLAEVGGAFF.